This is a list of T cell receptor beta chains from one sample in a study of post-analysis software for immune sequencing data. TCRdb reprocessed the PCR reads with MiXCR, giving one entry per CDR3 protein. The sample carries about 810,000 distinct CDR3 sequences, around 53% recorded once. Specimen: blood. Source of these receptors: a girl aged 5-17 years with multiple sclerosis. Each CDR3 is given with its conserved first and last residue. Each record gives: J gene, D gene, V gene, clone size, CDR3 DNA, CDR3 protein. The D gene is left open where the match is weak. The listing skips clone size in some rows; elsewhere it reads once, few, many or a size class.

>TRBJ2-7|TRBD2|TRBV3-1|.
TGTGCCAGCAGCATAGCGACTAGCGGACTATACGAGCAGTACTTC
CASSIATSGLYEQYF
>TRBJ2-7|.|TRBV7-9|.
TGTGCCAGCAGCCCAAGACCGGACAGTGCCTCCTACGAGCAGTACTTC
CASSPRPDSASYEQYF
>TRBJ1-4|.|TRBV2|.
TGTGCCAGCGGACATGAAAAACTGTTTTTT
CASGHEKLFF
>TRBJ2-1|.|TRBV20-1|.
TGCAGTGCTAGAGCCCAACCGGGGGCATACAATGAGCAGTTCTTC
CSARAQPGAYNEQFF
>TRBJ1-2|.|TRBV12-3/TRBV12-4|.
TGTGCCAGCAGCAATGGGATCCGTGGCTACACCTTC
CASSNGIRGYTF
>TRBJ2-3|.|TRBV20-1|few
TGCAGTGCTAGGGGCATTTCCCTTGGCACAGATACGCAGTATTTT
CSARGISLGTDTQYF
>TRBJ2-1|TRBD1|TRBV6-1|once
TGTGCCAGCTCGACAGGGTCTACCTACAATGAGCAGTTCTTC
CASSTGSTYNEQFF
>TRBJ2-7|TRBD2|TRBV20-1|few
TGCAGTGCTAGCGAACGGACTAGCTTGATTGACGAGCAGTACTTC
CSASERTSLIDEQYF
>TRBJ1-1|.|TRBV5-6|.
TGTGCCAGCAGCTTCGAGTTCAGGGGTATGAACACTGAAGCTTTCTTT
CASSFEFRGMNTEAFF
>TRBJ2-1|TRBD2|TRBV6-4|few
TGTGCCAGCAGTGAGGGGGGGTGGAATGAGCAGTTCTTC
CASSEGGWNEQFF
>TRBJ2-3|.|TRBV20-1|.
TGCAGTGCTCCGGGGGACACAAGCTTTACAGATACGCAGTATTTT
CSAPGDTSFTDTQYF
>TRBJ2-7|.|TRBV14|.
TGTGCCAGCAGCCCCTTCTACATCGATCCGCACTACGAGCAGTACTTC
CASSPFYIDPHYEQYF
>TRBJ2-7|.|TRBV9|.
TGTGCCAGCAGCGTAGCTCCGACAGCCCGCTCCTACGAGCAGTACTTC
CASSVAPTARSYEQYF
>TRBJ2-7|.|TRBV5-1|.
TGCGCCAGCAGCTACAGACAGACCTACGAGCAGTACTTC
CASSYRQTYEQYF
>TRBJ2-7|.|TRBV5-1|.
TGCGCCAGCAGCTTGAGCCAGGGCAGCCACGAGCAGTACTTC
CASSLSQGSHEQYF
>TRBJ2-1|.|TRBV5-1|.
TGCGCCAGCAGCTTGGCCTGGGGCACACTCTCCTACAATGAGCAGTTCTTC
CASSLAWGTLSYNEQFF
>TRBJ2-3|TRBD1|TRBV7-2|.
TGTGCCAGCAGCTTGGGGATCGGACAGGGGGACGATACGCAGTATTTT
CASSLGIGQGDDTQYF
>TRBJ1-4|.|TRBV9|.
TGTGCCAGCAGCGTAGCTCAGGGTGCCGAAAAACTGTTTTTT
CASSVAQGAEKLFF
>TRBJ2-7|.|TRBV7-9|.
TGTGCCAGCAGCCCGGGACCGTATAAGGACGAGCAGTACTTC
CASSPGPYKDEQYF
>TRBJ2-3|.|TRBV10-3|.
TGTGCCATCAGTATGGGCAACCCGTGGTCCGGCACAGATACGCAGTATTTT
CAISMGNPWSGTDTQYF
>TRBJ2-7|TRBD2|TRBV7-2|few
TGTGCCAGCAGCCTGGCACTAGCGGCAACCTACGAGCAGTACTTC
CASSLALAATYEQYF
>TRBJ2-7|.|TRBV12-3/TRBV12-4|once
TGTGCCAGCAGTTTTAGAGCATTCGAGCAGTACTTC
CASSFRAFEQYF
>TRBJ2-1|.|TRBV19|.
TGTGCCACCGGAGAGAATGAGCAGTTCTTC
CATGENEQFF
>TRBJ1-5|.|TRBV3-1|.
TGTGCCAGCAGCCACTCAAATAGCAATCAGCCCCAGCATTTT
CASSHSNSNQPQHF
>TRBJ2-3|.|TRBV15|few
TGTGCCACCCGGGACTTACTCACAGATACGCAGTATTTT
CATRDLLTDTQYF
>TRBJ2-7|.|TRBV15|.
TGTGCCACCAGCCCGGACTGGTCCGGTATCTACGAGCAGTACTTC
CATSPDWSGIYEQYF
>TRBJ2-7|TRBD1|TRBV29-1|.
TGCAGCGTCGGGACAGGGCTAAACGAGCAGTACTTC
CSVGTGLNEQYF